These T cell receptor beta chains were read from a single sample in a study of CD8 T cells in Susac syndrome. TCRdb ran MiXCR on the immunoSEQ multiplex PCR reads and lists one entry per CDR3 protein. In the table there are some 300,000 distinct CDR3 sequences, 70% to 90% of which are singletons. Sequencing was performed on CD8+ T cells from PBMCs. These receptors were collected from a human donor with multiple sclerosis. Each CDR3 is given with its conserved first and last residue. The D gene is left open where the match is weak. Size tells how often a clone was seen (once, few, many) or the class of an expanded clone, and some rows leave it out.

clone size: NA
J gene: TRBJ1-1
V gene: TRBV6-5
D gene: NA
CDR3 protein: CASSYSATPMLVF
CDR3 DNA: TGTGCCAGCAGTTACTCGGCCACCCCTATGCTAGTCTTT

clone size: NA
J gene: TRBJ1-2
V gene: TRBV9
D gene: TRBD1
CDR3 protein: CASSPADRDYGYTF
CDR3 DNA: TGTGCCAGCAGCCCAGCGGACAGGGACTATGGCTACACCTTC

clone size: NA
J gene: TRBJ2-7
V gene: TRBV7-8
D gene: TRBD2
CDR3 protein: CASTKSGASGRPEQYF
CDR3 DNA: TGTGCCAGCACCAAATCCGGGGCTAGCGGGAGACCCGAGCAGTACTTC

clone size: NA
J gene: TRBJ1-1
V gene: TRBV20-1
D gene: NA
CDR3 protein: CSASVAGLNTEAFF
CDR3 DNA: TGCAGTGCTAGTGTTGCGGGACTCAACACTGAAGCTTTCTTT

clone size: NA
J gene: TRBJ2-5
V gene: TRBV10-2
D gene: NA
CDR3 protein: CASSVGIPGLRETQYF
CDR3 DNA: TGCGCCAGCAGTGTCGGTATTCCGGGCTTGAGGGAGACCCAGTACTTC

clone size: once
J gene: TRBJ1-4
V gene: TRBV2
D gene: NA
CDR3 protein: CASNQGGEKLFF
CDR3 DNA: TGTGCCAGCAACCAGGGAGGTGAAAAACTGTTTTTT

clone size: NA
J gene: TRBJ2-3
V gene: TRBV6-2/TRBV6-3
D gene: NA
CDR3 protein: CASSLLSRPNTDTQYF
CDR3 DNA: TGTGCCAGCAGTTTGCTCTCAAGACCAAACACAGATACGCAGTATTTT

clone size: NA
J gene: TRBJ2-3
V gene: TRBV9
D gene: NA
CDR3 protein: CASSVWGGSTDTQYF
CDR3 DNA: TGTGCCAGCAGCGTATGGGGGGGCAGCACAGATACGCAGTATTTT

clone size: NA
J gene: TRBJ2-5
V gene: TRBV3-1
D gene: NA
CDR3 protein: CASSQVLETQYF
CDR3 DNA: TGTGCCAGCAGCCAAGTGTTAGAGACCCAGTACTTC

clone size: few
J gene: TRBJ2-1
V gene: TRBV6-1
D gene: NA
CDR3 protein: CASSELAREQFF
CDR3 DNA: TGTGCCAGCAGTGAACTAGCTCGTGAGCAGTTCTTC

clone size: NA
J gene: TRBJ1-1
V gene: TRBV9
D gene: NA
CDR3 protein: CASSVGGPAEAFF
CDR3 DNA: TGTGCCAGCAGCGTAGGGGGTCCCGCTGAAGCTTTCTTT

clone size: NA
J gene: TRBJ2-1
V gene: TRBV9
D gene: NA
CDR3 protein: CASTALTGSYNEQFF
CDR3 DNA: TGTGCCAGCACTGCCCTCACGGGCTCCTACAATGAGCAGTTCTTC

clone size: NA
J gene: TRBJ2-7
V gene: TRBV4-1
D gene: TRBD2
CDR3 protein: CASSQELAVSYEQYF
CDR3 DNA: TGCGCCAGCAGCCAAGAGCTAGCGGTTAGTTACGAGCAGTACTTC

clone size: NA
J gene: TRBJ2-7
V gene: TRBV20-1
D gene: TRBD2
CDR3 protein: CSARRTSGPYEQYF
CDR3 DNA: TGCAGTGCTAGACGGACTAGCGGACCCTACGAGCAGTACTTC

clone size: NA
J gene: TRBJ2-1
V gene: TRBV28
D gene: NA
CDR3 protein: CASSFAGLPRGEQFF
CDR3 DNA: TGTGCCAGCAGTTTCGCGGGACTTCCCAGGGGTGAGCAGTTCTTC

clone size: NA
J gene: TRBJ2-5
V gene: TRBV12-5
D gene: NA
CDR3 protein: CASGTDWQETQYF
CDR3 DNA: TGTGCTAGTGGTACAGACTGGCAAGAGACCCAGTACTTC

clone size: NA
J gene: TRBJ1-5
V gene: TRBV19
D gene: TRBD1
CDR3 protein: CASSTSHRGFQPQHF
CDR3 DNA: TGTGCCAGTAGTACCTCCCACAGGGGCTTCCAGCCCCAGCATTTT

clone size: NA
J gene: TRBJ2-1
V gene: TRBV12-3/TRBV12-4
D gene: NA
CDR3 protein: CASSPTSFNEQFF
CDR3 DNA: TGTGCCAGCAGTCCTACTAGCTTCAATGAGCAGTTCTTC

clone size: NA
J gene: TRBJ1-6
V gene: TRBV28
D gene: NA
CDR3 protein: CASSLGTDNSPLHF
CDR3 DNA: TGTGCCAGCAGCCTTGGGACGGATAATTCACCCCTCCACTTT

clone size: NA
J gene: TRBJ2-3
V gene: TRBV5-6
D gene: TRBD2
CDR3 protein: CASSPSGSESRRTDTQYF
CDR3 DNA: TGTGCCAGCAGCCCTAGCGGGAGTGAAAGCCGGCGCACAGATACGCAGTATTTT

clone size: few
J gene: TRBJ2-7
V gene: TRBV24-1
D gene: NA
CDR3 protein: CATSDHSGREQYF
CDR3 DNA: TGTGCCACCAGTGATCACTCGGGCCGGGAGCAGTACTTC

clone size: NA
J gene: TRBJ2-3
V gene: TRBV3-1
D gene: NA
CDR3 protein: CASSPGPKDTQYF
CDR3 DNA: TGTGCCAGCAGTCCCGGACCAAAAGATACGCAGTATTTT

clone size: NA
J gene: TRBJ2-7
V gene: TRBV4-2
D gene: NA
CDR3 protein: CASRSGTAYEQYF
CDR3 DNA: TGTGCCAGCAGGTCCGGGACTGCCTACGAGCAGTACTTC

clone size: NA
J gene: TRBJ1-4
V gene: TRBV5-1
D gene: NA
CDR3 protein: CASRGLGITGFEKLFF
CDR3 DNA: TGCGCCAGCAGAGGCCTCGGAATCACGGGGTTCGAAAAACTGTTTTTT

clone size: NA
J gene: TRBJ1-1
V gene: TRBV19
D gene: TRBD1
CDR3 protein: CASSIWDSPEAFF
CDR3 DNA: TGTGCCAGTAGTATTTGGGACAGCCCTGAAGCTTTCTTT

clone size: NA
J gene: TRBJ2-3
V gene: TRBV20-1
D gene: NA
CDR3 protein: CSQGQGGIAGAQGDTQYF
CDR3 DNA: TGCAGCCAAGGACAGGGAGGGATTGCGGGAGCCCAGGGAGATACGCAGTATTTT

clone size: NA
J gene: TRBJ2-2
V gene: TRBV28
D gene: NA
CDR3 protein: CASSLLGVKGELFF
CDR3 DNA: TGTGCCAGCAGTTTATTAGGGGTGAAAGGGGAGCTGTTTTTT

clone size: NA
J gene: TRBJ2-1
V gene: TRBV12-3/TRBV12-4
D gene: NA
CDR3 protein: CASSLGTEGWEDNEQFF
CDR3 DNA: TGTGCCAGCAGTTTAGGAACCGAGGGTTGGGAGGACAATGAGCAGTTCTTC